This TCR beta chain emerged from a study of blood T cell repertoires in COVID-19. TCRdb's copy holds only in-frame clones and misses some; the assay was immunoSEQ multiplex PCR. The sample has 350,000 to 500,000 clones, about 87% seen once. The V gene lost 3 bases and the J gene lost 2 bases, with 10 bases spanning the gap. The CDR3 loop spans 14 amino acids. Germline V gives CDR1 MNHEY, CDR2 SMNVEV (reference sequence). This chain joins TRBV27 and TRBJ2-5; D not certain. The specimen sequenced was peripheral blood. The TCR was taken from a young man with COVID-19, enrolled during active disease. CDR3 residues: CASSFADYQETQYF. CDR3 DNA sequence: TGTGCCAGCAGTTTTGCAGATTATCAAGAGACCCAGTACTTC.